The text below deals with one T cell receptor beta chain. Authors' analysis steps: Estimated nucleated cell counts came from reference gene primer amplification. Measured with immunoSEQ multiplex PCR; TCRdb has only the in-frame clones, and not every one. From that table come the V and J calls and clone size; the DNA was used to work out D and trimming. The table lists 55,000 to 80,000 clones, around 80% of them singletons. This entry belongs to a study of blood T cell repertoires in COVID-19. About the study: From the United States, Italy and Spain came samples of acute and convalescent COVID-19. Sources were T cells, B-cell-depleted T cells, or PBMCs; the material itself was cDNA or gDNA.

The specimen was peripheral blood. This TCR was recovered from a man aged 60 to 75 with acute or convalescent COVID-19.

CDR3 loop: CASSFGTSGRYGDSYEQYF. The CDR3 DNA reads as TGTGCCAGCAGTTTCGGGACTAGCGGGAGGTATGGGGACTCCTACGAGCAGTACTTC. The chain couples TRBV28 to TRBJ2-7, with 15 bases lining up with TRBD2. Germline V CDR1 and CDR2: MDHEN, SYDVKM. This CDR3 is 19 amino acids long. With V trimmed by 3 bases and J by 0 bases, 9 bases remained unmatched.